The present entry profiles one T cell receptor beta chain with its context. The source of the sample is a study of blood T cell repertoires in COVID-19. The germline V and J ends were trimmed by 8 bases and 1 base, with 5 bases remaining between them. The CDR3 is 11 amino acids. CDR1 and CDR2 (germline): SQVTM, ANQGSEA. The repertoire was sequenced with immunoSEQ multiplex PCR; TCRdb's copy has only in-frame clones and lacks some. Among some 170,000 clones listed, approximately 89% were seen once. The chain carries TRBV29-1 and TRBJ1-4; D is uncertain. Sequenced: PBMCs or T cells enriched from blood (not recorded which). This TCR was recovered from a middle-aged man who had recovered from COVID-19. DNA of the CDR3: TGCAGCATATTAACTAATGAAAAACTGTTTTTT. Its translation is CSILTNEKLFF.